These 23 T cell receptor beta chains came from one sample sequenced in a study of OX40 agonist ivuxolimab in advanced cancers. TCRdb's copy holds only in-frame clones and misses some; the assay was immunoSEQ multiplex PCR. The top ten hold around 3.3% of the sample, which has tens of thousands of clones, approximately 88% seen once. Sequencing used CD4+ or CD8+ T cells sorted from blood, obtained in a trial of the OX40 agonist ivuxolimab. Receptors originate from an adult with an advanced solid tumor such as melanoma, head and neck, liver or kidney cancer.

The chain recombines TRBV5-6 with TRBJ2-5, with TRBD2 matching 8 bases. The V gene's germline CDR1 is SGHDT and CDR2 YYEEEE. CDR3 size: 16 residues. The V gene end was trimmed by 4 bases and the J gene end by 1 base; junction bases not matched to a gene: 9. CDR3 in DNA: TGTGCCAGCAGCCCGGGGGGGTGGGCTTCCCAAGAGACCCAGTACTTC. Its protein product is CASSPGGWASQETQYF.

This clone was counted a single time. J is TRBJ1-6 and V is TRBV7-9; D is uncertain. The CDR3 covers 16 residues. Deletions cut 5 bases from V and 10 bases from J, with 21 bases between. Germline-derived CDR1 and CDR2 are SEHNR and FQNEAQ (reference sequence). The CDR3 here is CASSRQPSTPPSPLHF. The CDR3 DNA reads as TGTGCCAGCAGCCGACAACCTTCGACACCTCCCTCACCCCTCCACTTT.

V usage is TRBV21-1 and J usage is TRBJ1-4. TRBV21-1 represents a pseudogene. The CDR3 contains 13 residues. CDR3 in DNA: TGTGCCAGCAGCCTCAGCCATGTGGGACGCAGGTTTTTT. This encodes CASSLSHVGRRFF.

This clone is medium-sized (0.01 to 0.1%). CDR3 coding DNA: TGTGCCAGCAGCCCCCCAGGATATAGCCACGAGCAGTACTTC. This codes for CASSPPGYSHEQYF. This chain uses TRBV11-2 with TRBJ2-7, with unresolved D. The CDR3 runs 14 residues. The ends were cut back, 5 bases at V and 5 bases at J, with 16 bases in the middle. In germline, CDR1 is SGHAT, CDR2 FQNNGV.

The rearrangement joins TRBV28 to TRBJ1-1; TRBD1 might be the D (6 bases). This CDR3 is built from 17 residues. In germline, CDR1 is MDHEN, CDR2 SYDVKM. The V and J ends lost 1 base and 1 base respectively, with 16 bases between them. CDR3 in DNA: TGTGCCAGCAGTTTATCTGCCACGGGACAATCGAACACTGAAGCTTTCTTT. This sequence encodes CASSLSATGQSNTEAFF. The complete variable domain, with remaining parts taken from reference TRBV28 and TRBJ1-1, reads DVKVTQSSRYLVKRTGEKVFLECVQDMDHENMFWYRQDPGLGLRLIYFSYDVKMKEKGDIPEGYSVSREKKERFSLILESASTNQTSMYLCASSLSATGQSNTEAFFGQGTRLTVV.

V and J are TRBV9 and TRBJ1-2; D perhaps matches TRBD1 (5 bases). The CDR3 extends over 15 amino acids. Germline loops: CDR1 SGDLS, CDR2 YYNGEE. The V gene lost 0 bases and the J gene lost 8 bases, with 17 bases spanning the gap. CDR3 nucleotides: TGTGCCAGCAGCGTAGGGGACGAAAGAATGGAGGGCTACACCTTC. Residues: CASSVGDERMEGYTF.

CDR3 coding DNA: TGTGCCAGCAGCTTAGGTTGGCACAATGAGCAGTTCTTC. Residues: CASSLGWHNEQFF. This sequence joins TRBV7-3 and TRBJ2-1; D is uncertain. The CDR3 totals 13 residues. CDR1 is SGHTA, CDR2 FQGTGA, per germline. Trimming stripped 2 bases from V and 5 bases from J, with 7 bases between.

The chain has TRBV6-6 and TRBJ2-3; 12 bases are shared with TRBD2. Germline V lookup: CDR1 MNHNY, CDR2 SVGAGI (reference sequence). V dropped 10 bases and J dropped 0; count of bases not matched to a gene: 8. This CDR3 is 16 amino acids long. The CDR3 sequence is CATNLGLAGSTDTQYF. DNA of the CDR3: TGTGCCACCAACCTCGGACTAGCGGGGAGCACAGATACGCAGTATTTT.

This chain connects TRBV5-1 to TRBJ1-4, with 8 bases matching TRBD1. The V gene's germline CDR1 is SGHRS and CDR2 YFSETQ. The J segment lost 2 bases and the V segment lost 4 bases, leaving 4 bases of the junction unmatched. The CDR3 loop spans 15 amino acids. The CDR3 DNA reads TGCGCCAGCAGCCCGCGACAGGGGACTAATGAAAAACTGTTTTTT. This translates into CASSPRQGTNEKLFF. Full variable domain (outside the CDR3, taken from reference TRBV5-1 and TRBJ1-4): KAGVTQTPRYLIKTRGQQVTLSCSPISGHRSVSWYQQTPGQGLQFLFEYFSETQRNKGNFPGRFSGRQFSNSRSEMNVSTLELGDSALYLCASSPRQGTNEKLFFGSGTQLSVL.

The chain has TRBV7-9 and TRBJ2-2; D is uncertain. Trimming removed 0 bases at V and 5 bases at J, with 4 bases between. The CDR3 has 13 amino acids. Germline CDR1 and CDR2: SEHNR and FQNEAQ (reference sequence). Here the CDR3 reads CASSLAQTGELFF. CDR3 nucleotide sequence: TGTGCCAGCAGCTTAGCGCAAACCGGGGAGCTGTTTTTT.

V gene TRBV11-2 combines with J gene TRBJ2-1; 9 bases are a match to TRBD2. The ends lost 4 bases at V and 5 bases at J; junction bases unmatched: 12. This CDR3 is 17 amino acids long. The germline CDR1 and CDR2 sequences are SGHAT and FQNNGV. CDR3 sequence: CASSSSAGGPPDNEQFF. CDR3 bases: TGTGCCAGCAGCTCCTCAGCGGGGGGCCCTCCGGACAATGAGCAGTTCTTC.

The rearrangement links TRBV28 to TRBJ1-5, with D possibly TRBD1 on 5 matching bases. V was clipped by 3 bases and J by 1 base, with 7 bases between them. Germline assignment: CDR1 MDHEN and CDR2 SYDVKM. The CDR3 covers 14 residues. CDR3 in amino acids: CASSFGGSNQPQHF. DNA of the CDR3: TGTGCCAGCAGTTTTGGGGGAAGCAATCAGCCCCAGCATTTT.

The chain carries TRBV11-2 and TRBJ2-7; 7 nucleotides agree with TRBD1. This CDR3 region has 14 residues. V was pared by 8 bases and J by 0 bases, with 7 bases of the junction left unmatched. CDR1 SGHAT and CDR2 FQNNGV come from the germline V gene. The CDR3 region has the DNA TGTGCCAGCGGGGGACAGCAACCCTCCTACGAGCAGTACTTC. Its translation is CASGGQQPSYEQYF.

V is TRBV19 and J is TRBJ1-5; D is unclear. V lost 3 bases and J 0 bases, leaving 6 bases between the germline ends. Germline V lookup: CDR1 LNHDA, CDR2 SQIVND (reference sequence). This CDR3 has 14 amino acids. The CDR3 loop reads CASSILPSNQPQHF. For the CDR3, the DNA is TGTGCCAGTAGTATCTTACCTAGCAATCAGCCCCAGCATTTT.

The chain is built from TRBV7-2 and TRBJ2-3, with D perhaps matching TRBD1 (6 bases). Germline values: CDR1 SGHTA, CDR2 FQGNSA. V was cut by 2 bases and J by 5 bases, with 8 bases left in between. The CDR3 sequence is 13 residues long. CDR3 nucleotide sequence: TGTGCCAGCAGCTTAACCAGGGGAGATACGCAGTATTTT. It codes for CASSLTRGDTQYF.

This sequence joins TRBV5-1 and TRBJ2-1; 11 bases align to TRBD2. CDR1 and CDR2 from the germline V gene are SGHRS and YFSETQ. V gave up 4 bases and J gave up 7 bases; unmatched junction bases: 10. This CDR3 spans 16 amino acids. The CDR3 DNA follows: TGCGCCAGCAGCCTTACGACCGGACTAGCGGGTAATGAGCAGTTCTTC. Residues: CASSLTTGLAGNEQFF. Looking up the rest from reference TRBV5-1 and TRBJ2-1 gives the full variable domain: KAGVTQTPRYLIKTRGQQVTLSCSPISGHRSVSWYQQTPGQGLQFLFEYFSETQRNKGNFPGRFSGRQFSNSRSEMNVSTLELGDSALYLCASSLTTGLAGNEQFFGPGTRLTVL.

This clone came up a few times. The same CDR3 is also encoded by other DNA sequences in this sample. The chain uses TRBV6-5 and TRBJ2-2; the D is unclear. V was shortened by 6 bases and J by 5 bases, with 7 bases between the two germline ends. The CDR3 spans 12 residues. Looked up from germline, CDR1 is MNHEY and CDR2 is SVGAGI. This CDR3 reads CASRLGTGELFF. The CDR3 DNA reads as TGTGCCAGCAGGCTAGGGACCGGGGAGCTGTTTTTT.

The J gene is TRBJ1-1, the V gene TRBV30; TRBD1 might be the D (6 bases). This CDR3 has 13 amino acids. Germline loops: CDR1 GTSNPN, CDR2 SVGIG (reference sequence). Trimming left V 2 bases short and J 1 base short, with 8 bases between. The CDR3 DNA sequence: TGTGCCTGGAGTCCCAGGGGGAACACTGAAGCTTTCTTT. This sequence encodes CAWSPRGNTEAFF.

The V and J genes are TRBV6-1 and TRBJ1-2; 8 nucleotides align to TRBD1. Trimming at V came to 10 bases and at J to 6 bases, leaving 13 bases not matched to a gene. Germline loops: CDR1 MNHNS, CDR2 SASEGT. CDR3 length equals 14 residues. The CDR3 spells CATTSVQGANGYTF. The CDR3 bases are TGTGCCACCACTTCGGTCCAGGGGGCGAATGGCTACACCTTC.

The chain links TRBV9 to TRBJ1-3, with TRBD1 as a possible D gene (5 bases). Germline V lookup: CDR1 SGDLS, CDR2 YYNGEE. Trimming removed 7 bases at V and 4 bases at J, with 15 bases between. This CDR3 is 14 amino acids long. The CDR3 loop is CASGWGDGGNTIYF. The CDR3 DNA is TGTGCCAGCGGGTGGGGGGACGGCGGAAACACCATATATTTT.

The CDR3 loop reads CASSLTPGQGDYGYTF. CDR3 in DNA: TGTGCCAGCAGCTTAACGCCGGGACAGGGAGACTATGGCTACACCTTC. This chain connects TRBV7-3 to TRBJ1-2; TRBD1 matches at 9 bases. Trimming cost V 0 bases and J 3 bases; bases outside gene matches: 5. The CDR3 extends over 16 amino acids. Germline V CDR1 and CDR2: SGHTA, FQGTGA. Filled out from reference TRBV7-3 and TRBJ1-2, the complete variable domain reads GAGVSQTPSNKVTEKGKYVELRCDPISGHTALYWYRQSLGQGPEFLIYFQGTGAADDSGLPNDRFFAVRPEGSVSTLKIQRTERGDSAVYLCASSLTPGQGDYGYTFGSGTRLTVV.

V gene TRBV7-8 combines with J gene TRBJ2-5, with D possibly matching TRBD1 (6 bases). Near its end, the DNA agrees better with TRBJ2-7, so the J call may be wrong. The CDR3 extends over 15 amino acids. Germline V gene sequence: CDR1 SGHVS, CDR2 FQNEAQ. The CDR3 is CASSLFQGPSYEQYF. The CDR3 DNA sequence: TGTGCCAGCAGCTTATTCCAGGGGCCTTCCTACGAGCAGTACTTC.

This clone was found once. CDR3 bases: TGTGCCAGCAACACAGGGGCACAAGAGACCCAGTACTTC. Amino acid sequence: CASNTGAQETQYF. The J gene is TRBJ2-5, the V gene TRBV6-1, with 7 bases fitting TRBD1. The CDR3 consists of 13 residues. V shed 7 bases, J shed 2 bases, and the junction held 4 bases outside the gene matches. Germline CDR1 reads MNHNS; CDR2 reads SASEGT.